This entry features one TCR beta chain sequence. This sample stems from a study of a mutant IDH1 vaccine in newly diagnosed glioma. This sample's time point: baseline, week 1 (first vaccination visit). Specified treatment: pre-vaccination baseline after standard-of-care therapy. Assay: immunoSEQ multiplex PCR; the TCRdb copy retains only in-frame clones and omits some. The profile shows around 50,000 clones, 75% to 90% of them singletons. The V end was cut by 4 bases, the J end by 3 bases, with 13 bases between. CDR3 length: 14 residues. Germline assignment: CDR1 SGHTA and CDR2 FQGNSA. The chain uses TRBV7-2 and TRBJ2-7, with D possibly TRBD2 on 5 matching bases. This TCR was sampled from a man aged 35 to 55 with glioma. This specimen consisted of PBMCs, obtained from a glioma patient treated with radiotherapy, temozolomide or both. The CDR3 nucleotides read TGTGCCAGCAGCTCGGAGGTCCGGAGCTACGAGCAGTACTTC. It yields the protein CASSSEVRSYEQYF.